A single sample gave rise to the 9 T cell receptor beta chains below, sequenced in a study of blood T cell repertoires in COVID-19. The assay was immunoSEQ multiplex PCR, and TCRdb's table has in-frame clones only and misses some. The sample yields 70,000 to 95,000 clones, roughly 80% seen once. The sequencing sample was made of peripheral blood. The receptors were sampled from a woman aged 40 to 50 with active or convalescent COVID-19.

The J gene is TRBJ2-7, the V gene TRBV7-2; no definite D call. V was shortened by 4 bases and J by 4 bases, with 2 bases between the two germline ends. Germline CDR1 SGHTA, CDR2 FQGNSA. This CDR3 is built from 10 residues. The CDR3 loop is CASSSYEQYF. Here the CDR3 DNA reads TGTGCCAGCAGCTCGTACGAGCAGTACTTC.

This clone was found a few times. Here the CDR3 DNA reads TGTGCCATCAGTAAGGGACAGAACACCGGGGAGCTGTTTTTT. The encoded protein is CAISKGQNTGELFF. The chain combines TRBV10-3 with TRBJ2-2; the D gene is possibly TRBD1 (6 bases). The V end was cut by 5 bases, the J end by 1 base, with 8 bases between. The germline V gene has CDR1 ENHRY and CDR2 SYGVKD. The CDR3 covers 14 residues.

The rearrangement links TRBV14 to TRBJ2-2, with 7 bases aligning to TRBD2. Unmatched junction bases numbered 7, after V lost 4 bases and J lost 2 bases. CDR1 is SGHDN, CDR2 FVKESK, per germline. The CDR3 runs to 16 residues. CDR3 coding DNA: TGTGCCAGCAGCCTTGGGACTACCTATAACACCGGGGAGCTGTTTTTT. Its protein is CASSLGTTYNTGELFF.

As concerns this clone: At one boundary the junction diverges from the germline segment, which might be a read error. The chain uses TRBV11-3 and TRBJ2-6, with D possibly being TRBD1 (6 bases). Germline CDR1 is SGHNT and CDR2 is YENEEA. The CDR3 runs to 16 residues. DNA of the CDR3: TGTGCCAGTAGCTTAGGGCAGGGGCGAGGGGCCAACGTCCTGACTTTC. Translated, it gives CASSLGQGRGANVLTF.

This sequence joins TRBV10-3 and TRBJ1-3, with TRBD1 matching 10 bases. CDR1 and CDR2 from the germline V gene are ENHRY and SYGVKD. The J segment lost 0 bases and the V segment lost 11 bases, leaving 10 bases of the junction unmatched. CDR3 length: 16 residues. This CDR3 reads CAVRDRGGYSGNTIYF. The CDR3 DNA reads as TGTGCCGTACGGGACAGGGGAGGATACTCTGGAAACACCATATATTTT.

The rearrangement joins TRBV10-3 to TRBJ1-1; 8 bases align to TRBD1. There are 14 residues in the CDR3. V gave up 3 bases and J gave up 3 bases; unmatched junction bases: 3. Germline CDR1 and CDR2: ENHRY and SYGVKD. The CDR3 bases are TGTGCCATCAGTGAAGGACAGGGCCACACTGAAGCTTTCTTT. Its protein is CAISEGQGHTEAFF.

The chain combines TRBV11-2 with TRBJ2-7; a possible D gene is TRBD2 (7 bases). Trimming shortened V by 5 bases and J by 6 bases, and 23 bases separated the two germline ends. The CDR3 extends over 16 amino acids. Germline CDR1 SGHAT, CDR2 FQNNGV. In DNA form, the CDR3 reads TGTGCCAGCAGCGACCTGTTTGGGGGCGGGAGAGCCGAGCAGTACTTC. Its protein is CASSDLFGGGRAEQYF.

The chain joins TRBV18 to TRBJ2-4, with TRBD1 matching 8 bases. CDR3 length: 15 residues. The V segment lost 3 bases and the J segment 1 base; nucleotides outside the gene matches: 2. From germline, CDR1 is KGHSH and CDR2 LQKENI. The CDR3 region has the DNA TGTGCCAGCTCACCGAGACAGGGGGCCAAAAACATTCAGTACTTC. It yields the protein CASSPRQGAKNIQYF.

The V and J genes are TRBV18 and TRBJ2-7; D possibly corresponds to TRBD1 (5 bases). Germline CDR1 and CDR2: KGHSH and LQKENI. The V gene lost 4 bases and the J gene lost 6 bases, with 13 bases spanning the gap. CDR3 length: 13 residues. CDR3 nucleotide sequence: TGTGCCAGCTCACTCCACGGCGACAGCGAGCAGTACTTC. This gives the protein CASSLHGDSEQYF.